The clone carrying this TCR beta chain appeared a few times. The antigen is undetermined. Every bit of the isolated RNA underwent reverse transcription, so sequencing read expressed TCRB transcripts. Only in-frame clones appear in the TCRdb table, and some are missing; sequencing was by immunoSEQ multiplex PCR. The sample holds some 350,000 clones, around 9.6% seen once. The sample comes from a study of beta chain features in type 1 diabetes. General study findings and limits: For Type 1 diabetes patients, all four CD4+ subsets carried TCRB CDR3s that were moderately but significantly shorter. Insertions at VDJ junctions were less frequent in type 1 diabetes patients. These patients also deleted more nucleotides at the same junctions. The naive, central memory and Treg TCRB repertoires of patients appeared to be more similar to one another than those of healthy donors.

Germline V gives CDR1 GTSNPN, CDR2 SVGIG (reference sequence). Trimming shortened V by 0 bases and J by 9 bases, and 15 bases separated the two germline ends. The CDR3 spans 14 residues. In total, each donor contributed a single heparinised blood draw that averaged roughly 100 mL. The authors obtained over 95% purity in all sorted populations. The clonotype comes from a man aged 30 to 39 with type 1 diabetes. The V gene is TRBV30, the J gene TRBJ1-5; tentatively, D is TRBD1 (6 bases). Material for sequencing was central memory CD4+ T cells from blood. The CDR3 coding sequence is TGTGCCTGGAGTGTGGGCCAGTTCAGGGGGCCCCAGCATTTT. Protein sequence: CAWSVGQFRGPQHF.